This note documents a single T cell receptor beta chain sequence. This sample also contains other DNA sequences that code for the same CDR3. The data originate from a study of blood T cell repertoires in COVID-19. Study-wide background: Sources were T cells, B-cell-depleted T cells, or PBMCs; the material itself was cDNA or gDNA.

Germline CDR1 and CDR2: SGHAT and FQNNGV. CDR3 size: 14 residues. The ends were cut back, 2 bases at V and 2 bases at J, with 10 bases in the middle. In the study's own analysis: Amplified reference gene primers provided the basis for estimating nucleated cell counts. Here immunoSEQ multiplex PCR was the method, and the copy in TCRdb shows in-frame clones only, minus some. That table gives V, J and clone size, and the DNA gave D and trimming. The sample yields roughly 150,000 clones, around 80% seen once. Material: peripheral blood. The source is a man between 60 and 75 years old with acute or convalescent COVID-19. The V gene is TRBV11-2, the J gene TRBJ2-7; D perhaps matches TRBD2 (6 bases). The CDR3 DNA reads TGTGCCAGCAGCTTATCCGGGGGAACCTACGAGCAGTACTTC. Its protein is CASSLSGGTYEQYF.